Listed below are T cell receptor beta chains from one sample, sequenced in a study of blood T cells in healthy people across ages. Via MiXCR, TCRdb re-called the 5' RACE reads, giving one row per CDR3 protein. The sample lists about 1.4 million distinct CDR3 sequences, 45% to 70% occurring once. The sample comprised blood. These receptors were collected from a man between 18 and 29 years old in good health. Both conserved end residues are part of each CDR3. The D gene is left open where the match is weak. Not every row has a clone size; where given, it reads once, few, many or a size class.

d_call: TRBD1
clone_size: NA
v_call: TRBV30
j_call: TRBJ2-1
cdr3_aa: CAWSGDRGGDEQFF
cdr3_nt: TGTGCCTGGAGTGGGGACAGGGGTGGTGATGAGCAGTTCTTC

d_call: NA
clone_size: NA
v_call: TRBV20-1
j_call: TRBJ2-1
cdr3_aa: CSARARGSSYNEQFF
cdr3_nt: TGCAGTGCTAGAGCCCGGGGAAGCTCCTACAATGAGCAGTTCTTC

d_call: NA
clone_size: few
v_call: TRBV7-9
j_call: TRBJ2-1
cdr3_aa: CASSSPRLATLYNEQFF
cdr3_nt: TGTGCCAGCAGCTCCCCCCGCCTAGCAACCCTCTACAATGAGCAGTTCTTC

d_call: NA
clone_size: NA
v_call: TRBV7-9
j_call: TRBJ2-1
cdr3_aa: CASSLAEAQFF
cdr3_nt: TGTGCCAGCAGCTTAGCGGAAGCGCAGTTCTTC

d_call: NA
clone_size: NA
v_call: TRBV29-1
j_call: TRBJ1-1
cdr3_aa: CSVGEAEAFF
cdr3_nt: TGCAGCGTAGGGGAAGCTGAAGCTTTCTTT

d_call: NA
clone_size: NA
v_call: TRBV10-3
j_call: TRBJ1-4
cdr3_aa: CAISENRDMTEKLFF
cdr3_nt: TGTGCCATCAGTGAGAACCGGGACATGACCGAAAAACTGTTTTTT

d_call: NA
clone_size: NA
v_call: TRBV20-1
j_call: TRBJ1-2
cdr3_aa: CSARRRDKSGYTF
cdr3_nt: TGCAGTGCTAGACGCAGGGACAAAAGCGGCTACACCTTC

d_call: NA
clone_size: NA
v_call: TRBV12-3/TRBV12-4
j_call: TRBJ1-1
cdr3_aa: CASRRMGQSLNTEAFF
cdr3_nt: TGTGCCAGCAGGCGTATGGGACAAAGCCTGAACACTGAAGCTTTCTTT

d_call: NA
clone_size: few
v_call: TRBV25-1
j_call: TRBJ1-5
cdr3_aa: CASSDRENQPQHF
cdr3_nt: TGTGCCAGCAGTGACCGGGAAAATCAGCCCCAGCATTTT

d_call: NA
clone_size: once
v_call: TRBV6-5
j_call: TRBJ1-2
cdr3_aa: CASSYSQGLLYGYTF
cdr3_nt: TGTGCCAGCAGTTACTCCCAGGGTCTGCTATATGGCTACACCTTC

d_call: NA
clone_size: NA
v_call: TRBV4-1
j_call: TRBJ2-5
cdr3_aa: CASSQPQGFSEQETQYF
cdr3_nt: TGCGCCAGCAGCCAACCCCAGGGCTTCAGCGAGCAAGAGACCCAGTACTTC

d_call: NA
clone_size: NA
v_call: TRBV10-2
j_call: TRBJ2-3
cdr3_aa: CASSESETATDTQYF
cdr3_nt: TGCGCCAGCAGTGAGTCCGAGACGGCCACAGATACGCAGTATTTT

d_call: TRBD2
clone_size: NA
v_call: TRBV27
j_call: TRBJ2-1
cdr3_aa: CASQIAGGSYNEQFF
cdr3_nt: TGTGCCAGCCAAATAGCGGGGGGCTCCTACAATGAGCAGTTCTTC

d_call: NA
clone_size: few
v_call: TRBV5-1
j_call: TRBJ2-1
cdr3_aa: CASSLERAALFF
cdr3_nt: TGCGCCAGCAGCTTGGAACGCGCAGCATTGTTCTTC

d_call: NA
clone_size: few
v_call: TRBV20-1
j_call: TRBJ2-7
cdr3_aa: CSASMAGDPYEQYF
cdr3_nt: TGCAGTGCTAGTATGGCAGGGGATCCCTACGAGCAGTACTTC

d_call: TRBD2
clone_size: few
v_call: TRBV3-1
j_call: TRBJ2-3
cdr3_aa: CASSLGTSRKYF
cdr3_nt: TGTGCCAGCAGCCTTGGGACTAGTCGAAAGTATTTT

d_call: TRBD2
clone_size: few
v_call: TRBV4-3
j_call: TRBJ2-1
cdr3_aa: CASSYGLAYNEQFF
cdr3_nt: TGCGCCAGCAGCTACGGACTAGCGTACAATGAGCAGTTCTTC

d_call: NA
clone_size: NA
v_call: TRBV29-1
j_call: TRBJ1-1
cdr3_aa: CSVARPEAFF
cdr3_nt: TGCAGCGTTGCCAGGCCAGAAGCTTTCTTT

d_call: NA
clone_size: few
v_call: TRBV12-3/TRBV12-4
j_call: TRBJ2-5
cdr3_aa: CASSPDRSAGTQYF
cdr3_nt: TGTGCCAGCAGTCCCGACAGGTCAGCAGGGACCCAGTACTTC

d_call: TRBD1
clone_size: NA
v_call: TRBV27
j_call: TRBJ2-7
cdr3_aa: CASSEGQGQIYEQYF
cdr3_nt: TGTGCCAGCAGTGAGGGACAGGGACAGATCTACGAGCAGTACTTC

d_call: NA
clone_size: NA
v_call: TRBV5-1
j_call: TRBJ1-1
cdr3_aa: CASSLDGWGAEAFF
cdr3_nt: TGCGCCAGCAGCTTGGATGGTTGGGGGGCTGAAGCTTTCTTT

d_call: TRBD2
clone_size: few
v_call: TRBV20-1
j_call: TRBJ2-3
cdr3_aa: CSAPAASGNTDTQYF
cdr3_nt: TGCAGCGCACCCGCGGCTAGCGGGAACACAGATACGCAGTATTTT

d_call: TRBD1
clone_size: NA
v_call: TRBV12-3/TRBV12-4
j_call: TRBJ1-6
cdr3_aa: CASKHRGRPNSPLHF
cdr3_nt: TGTGCCAGCAAACACAGGGGGAGACCTAATTCACCCCTCCACTTT

d_call: NA
clone_size: once
v_call: TRBV5-1
j_call: TRBJ2-3
cdr3_aa: CASSLADSLRTDTQYF
cdr3_nt: TGCGCCAGCAGCTTGGCAGACTCTTTACGCACAGATACGCAGTATTTT

d_call: TRBD1
clone_size: NA
v_call: TRBV11-3
j_call: TRBJ2-1
cdr3_aa: CASSPGQGAEYNEQFF
cdr3_nt: TGTGCCAGCAGCCCCGGACAGGGGGCCGAATACAATGAGCAGTTCTTC

d_call: NA
clone_size: NA
v_call: TRBV6-2/TRBV6-3
j_call: TRBJ2-1
cdr3_aa: CASRPTINNEQFF
cdr3_nt: TGTGCCAGCAGACCCACTATTAACAATGAGCAGTTCTTC

d_call: NA
clone_size: NA
v_call: TRBV5-1
j_call: TRBJ2-3
cdr3_aa: CASSWGMGRIDTQYF
cdr3_nt: TGCGCCAGCAGCTGGGGCATGGGTCGGATTGATACGCAGTATTTT

d_call: NA
clone_size: NA
v_call: TRBV20-1
j_call: TRBJ2-1
cdr3_aa: CSSTEVTHSYNEQFF
cdr3_nt: TGCAGCTCGACGGAGGTAACCCACTCCTACAATGAGCAGTTCTTC

d_call: NA
clone_size: NA
v_call: TRBV29-1
j_call: TRBJ2-7
cdr3_aa: CSVAPRLGSYEQYF
cdr3_nt: TGCAGCGTTGCCCCCAGGCTCGGCTCCTACGAGCAGTACTTC

d_call: TRBD2
clone_size: few
v_call: TRBV4-2
j_call: TRBJ2-3
cdr3_aa: CASSQGLSGASSTDTQYF
cdr3_nt: TGTGCCAGCAGCCAAGGTCTTAGCGGGGCCTCTAGCACAGATACGCAGTATTTT

d_call: NA
clone_size: NA
v_call: TRBV12-3/TRBV12-4
j_call: TRBJ2-3
cdr3_aa: CASSSTSASTDTQYF
cdr3_nt: TGTGCCAGCAGTTCCACATCCGCTAGCACAGATACGCAGTATTTT

d_call: NA
clone_size: NA
v_call: TRBV15
j_call: TRBJ2-7
cdr3_aa: CATISNPEGRGYEQYF
cdr3_nt: TGTGCCACCATATCAAACCCCGAGGGCAGGGGCTACGAGCAGTACTTC

d_call: NA
clone_size: NA
v_call: TRBV9
j_call: TRBJ2-6
cdr3_aa: CASSVGPTNVLTF
cdr3_nt: TGTGCCAGCAGCGTAGGCCCCACCAACGTCCTGACTTTC

d_call: TRBD1
clone_size: NA
v_call: TRBV28
j_call: TRBJ2-7
cdr3_aa: CASSQGARNEQYF
cdr3_nt: TGTGCCAGCTCACAGGGGGCTCGAAACGAGCAGTACTTC

d_call: TRBD1
clone_size: NA
v_call: TRBV7-9
j_call: TRBJ2-2
cdr3_aa: CASSLLRDRATGELFF
cdr3_nt: TGTGCCAGCAGCTTACTCCGGGACAGGGCTACCGGGGAGCTGTTTTTT

d_call: TRBD2
clone_size: NA
v_call: TRBV4-3
j_call: TRBJ2-2
cdr3_aa: CASSPGRGRTGELFF
cdr3_nt: TGCGCCAGCAGCCCAGGGCGGGGGAGGACCGGGGAGCTGTTTTTT

d_call: NA
clone_size: NA
v_call: TRBV15
j_call: TRBJ2-3
cdr3_aa: CATEGLRTDTQYF
cdr3_nt: TGTGCCACCGAGGGCCTTCGTACAGATACGCAGTATTTT

d_call: NA
clone_size: few
v_call: TRBV29-1
j_call: TRBJ1-4
cdr3_aa: CSVRTADEKLFF
cdr3_nt: TGCAGCGTTCGGACAGCGGATGAAAAACTGTTTTTT

d_call: NA
clone_size: NA
v_call: TRBV7-8
j_call: TRBJ1-2
cdr3_aa: CASSLEGVSGGYTF
cdr3_nt: TGTGCCAGCAGCTTAGAGGGGGTGAGTGGCGGCTACACCTTC

d_call: NA
clone_size: few
v_call: TRBV29-1
j_call: TRBJ2-3
cdr3_aa: CSVGLRGTDTQYF
cdr3_nt: TGCAGCGTCGGCCTCCGGGGGACAGATACGCAGTATTTT

d_call: NA
clone_size: NA
v_call: TRBV27
j_call: TRBJ1-1
cdr3_aa: CASSLQGRATEAFF
cdr3_nt: TGTGCCAGCAGTTTACAGGGGAGAGCTACTGAAGCTTTCTTT

d_call: NA
clone_size: once
v_call: TRBV21-1
j_call: TRBJ1-2
cdr3_aa: CASSIPTGLYGYTF
cdr3_nt: TGTGCCAGCAGCATACCTACAGGGCTCTATGGCTACACCTTC

d_call: NA
clone_size: NA
v_call: TRBV3-1
j_call: TRBJ2-3
cdr3_aa: CASSQVVGGHRYTDTQYF
cdr3_nt: TGTGCCAGCAGCCAAGTAGTCGGGGGCCATCGATATACAGATACGCAGTATTTT

d_call: NA
clone_size: NA
v_call: TRBV11-2
j_call: TRBJ2-1
cdr3_aa: CASSLPVGFNEQFF
cdr3_nt: TGTGCCAGCAGCCTGCCAGTAGGGTTCAATGAGCAGTTCTTC

d_call: TRBD1
clone_size: once
v_call: TRBV7-9
j_call: TRBJ1-5
cdr3_aa: CASSVGQNNQPQHF
cdr3_nt: TGTGCCAGCAGCGTGGGACAGAACAATCAGCCCCAGCATTTT

d_call: NA
clone_size: once
v_call: TRBV5-1
j_call: TRBJ2-2
cdr3_aa: CASSLEGGPNTGELFF
cdr3_nt: TGCGCCAGCAGCTTGGAGGGGGGACCGAACACCGGGGAGCTGTTTTTT

d_call: NA
clone_size: NA
v_call: TRBV6-2/TRBV6-3
j_call: TRBJ2-1
cdr3_aa: CASSYSGGAYNEQFF
cdr3_nt: TGTGCCAGCAGTTATAGCGGTGGGGCCTACAATGAGCAGTTCTTC

d_call: NA
clone_size: once
v_call: TRBV6-2/TRBV6-3
j_call: TRBJ1-4
cdr3_aa: CASSSPGRTEKLFF
cdr3_nt: TGTGCCAGCAGTTCGCCAGGGAGAACTGAAAAACTGTTTTTT

d_call: NA
clone_size: few
v_call: TRBV10-3
j_call: TRBJ2-3
cdr3_aa: CAISESSRATDTQYF
cdr3_nt: TGTGCCATCAGTGAGTCTTCCCGAGCCACAGATACGCAGTATTTT

d_call: NA
clone_size: NA
v_call: TRBV28
j_call: TRBJ2-7
cdr3_aa: CASSTGHQFYEQYF
cdr3_nt: TGTGCCAGCAGTACAGGGCATCAGTTCTACGAGCAGTACTTC

d_call: NA
clone_size: NA
v_call: TRBV6-5
j_call: TRBJ2-5
cdr3_aa: CASSYSVSTRQETQYF
cdr3_nt: TGTGCCAGCAGTTACTCGGTCTCCACCAGACAAGAGACCCAGTACTTC

d_call: TRBD2
clone_size: NA
v_call: TRBV4-1
j_call: TRBJ2-5
cdr3_aa: CASGLTSGQETQYF
cdr3_nt: TGCGCCAGCGGCCTCACTAGCGGCCAAGAGACCCAGTACTTC

d_call: NA
clone_size: NA
v_call: TRBV6-5
j_call: TRBJ2-5
cdr3_aa: CASSRSTREETQYF
cdr3_nt: TGTGCCAGCAGCCGATCGACTAGAGAGGAGACCCAGTACTTC

d_call: NA
clone_size: NA
v_call: TRBV12-3/TRBV12-4
j_call: TRBJ2-3
cdr3_aa: CASSLARGIDTQYF
cdr3_nt: TGTGCCAGCAGTTTAGCGCGAGGGATAGATACGCAGTATTTT